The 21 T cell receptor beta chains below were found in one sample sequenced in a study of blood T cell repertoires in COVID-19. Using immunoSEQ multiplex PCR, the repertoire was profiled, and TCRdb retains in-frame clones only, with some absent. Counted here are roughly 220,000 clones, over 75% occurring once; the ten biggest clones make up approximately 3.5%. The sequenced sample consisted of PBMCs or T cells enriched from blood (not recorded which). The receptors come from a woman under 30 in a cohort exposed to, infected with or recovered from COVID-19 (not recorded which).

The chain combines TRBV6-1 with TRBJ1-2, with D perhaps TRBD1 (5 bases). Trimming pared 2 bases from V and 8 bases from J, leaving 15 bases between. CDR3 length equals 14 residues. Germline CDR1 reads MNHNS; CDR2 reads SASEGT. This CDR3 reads CASSEPGRGEGYTF. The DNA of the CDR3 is TGTGCCAGCAGTGAACCGGGGCGGGGTGAGGGCTACACCTTC.

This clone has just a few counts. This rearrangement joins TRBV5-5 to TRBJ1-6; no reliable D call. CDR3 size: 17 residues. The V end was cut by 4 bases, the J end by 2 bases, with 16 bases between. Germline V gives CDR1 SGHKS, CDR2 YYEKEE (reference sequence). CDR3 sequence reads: CASSRVEWVPYNSPLHF. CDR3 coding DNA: TGTGCCAGCAGCCGGGTGGAGTGGGTTCCCTATAATTCACCCCTCCACTTT.

This chain's CDR3 is CASSVPGILGGYTF. Written as DNA, the CDR3 is TGTGCCAGCAGCGTCCCAGGGATCCTTGGTGGCTACACCTTC. The chain carries TRBV9 and TRBJ1-2; possibly TRBD1 for D (5 bases). With 2 bases removed from V and 7 bases from J, the gap between germline ends came to 15 bases. CDR1 and CDR2 (germline): SGDLS, YYNGEE. The CDR3 runs to 14 residues.

Here the CDR3 reads CASSHPTAANYGYTF. The CDR3 coding sequence is TGTGCCAGCAGCCATCCTACCGCCGCTAACTATGGCTACACCTTC. The V call is TRBV5-5, the J call TRBJ1-2; no firm D call. V was shortened by 4 bases and J by 0 bases, with 13 bases between the two germline ends. The CDR3 length is 15 residues. The germline CDR1 and CDR2 sequences are SGHKS and YYEKEE (reference sequence).

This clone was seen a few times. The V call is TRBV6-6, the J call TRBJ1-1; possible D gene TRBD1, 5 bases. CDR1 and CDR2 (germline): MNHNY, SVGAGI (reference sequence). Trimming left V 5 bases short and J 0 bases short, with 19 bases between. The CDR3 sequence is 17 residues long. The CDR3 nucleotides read TGTGCCAGCAGTCAACTCCCGGGGGGAGGGGTGAACACTGAAGCTTTCTTT. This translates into CASSQLPGGGVNTEAFF.

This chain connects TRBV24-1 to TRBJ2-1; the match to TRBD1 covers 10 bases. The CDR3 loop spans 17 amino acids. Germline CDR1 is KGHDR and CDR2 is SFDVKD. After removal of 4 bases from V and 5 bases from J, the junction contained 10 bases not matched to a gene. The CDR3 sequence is CATSEPPGQGIHNEQFF. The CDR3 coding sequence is TGTGCCACCAGTGAGCCACCGGGACAGGGGATCCACAATGAGCAGTTCTTC.

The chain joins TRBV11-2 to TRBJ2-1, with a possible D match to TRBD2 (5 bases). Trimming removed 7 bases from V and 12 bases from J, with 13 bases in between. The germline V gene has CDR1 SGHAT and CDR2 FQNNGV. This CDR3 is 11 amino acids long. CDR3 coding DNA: TGTGCCAGCATCTCGGGAAGGGTGCAGTTCTTC. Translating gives CASISGRVQFF. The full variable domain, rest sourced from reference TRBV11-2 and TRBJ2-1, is EAGVAQSPRYKIIEKRQSVAFWCNPISGHATLYWYQQILGQGPKLLIQFQNNGVVDDSQLPKDRFSAERLKGVDSTLKIQPAKLEDSAVYLCASISGRVQFFGPGTRLTVL.

This CDR3 reads CASSSPGLGKRFF. CDR3 DNA: TGTGCCAGCAGTTCCCCCGGACTAGGGAAAAGGTTCTTC. The chain recombines TRBV27 with TRBJ2-1; 7 bases are shared with TRBD2. The CDR3 contains 13 residues. Germline CDR1 MNHEY, CDR2 SMNVEV (reference sequence). Trimming took 4 bases from V and 15 from J; bases not matched to a gene: 12.

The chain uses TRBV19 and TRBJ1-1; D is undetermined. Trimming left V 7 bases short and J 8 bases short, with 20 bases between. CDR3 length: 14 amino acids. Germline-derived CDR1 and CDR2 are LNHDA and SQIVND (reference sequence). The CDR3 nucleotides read TGTGCCAGTACCCTTTCAGGCTCTAACTTAGAAGCTTTCTTT. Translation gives CASTLSGSNLEAFF.

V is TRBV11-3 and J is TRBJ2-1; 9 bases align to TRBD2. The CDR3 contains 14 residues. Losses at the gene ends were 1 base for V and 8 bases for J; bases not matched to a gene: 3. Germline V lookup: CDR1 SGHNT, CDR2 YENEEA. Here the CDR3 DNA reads TGTGCCAGCAGCTTAGTGCGGGAGGGCGATGAGCAGTTCTTC. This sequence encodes CASSLVREGDEQFF.

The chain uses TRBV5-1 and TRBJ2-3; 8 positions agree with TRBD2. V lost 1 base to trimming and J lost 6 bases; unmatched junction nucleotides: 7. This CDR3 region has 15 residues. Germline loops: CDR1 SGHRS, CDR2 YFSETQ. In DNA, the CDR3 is TGCGCCAGCAGCTTGAGGTCGGGAGGGCCGGATACGCAGTATTTT. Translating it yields CASSLRSGGPDTQYF.

The CDR3 reads CASSLVGALAGGPSEQYF. The CDR3 DNA reads as TGTGCCAGCAGCTTAGTCGGTGCACTAGCGGGAGGGCCGAGCGAGCAGTACTTC. This rearrangement joins TRBV7-6 to TRBJ2-7; TRBD2 matches 13 bases. Germline V gene sequence: CDR1 SGHVS, CDR2 FNYEAQ. The CDR3 extends over 18 amino acids. V shed 1 base, J shed 6 bases, and the junction held 12 bases outside the gene matches.

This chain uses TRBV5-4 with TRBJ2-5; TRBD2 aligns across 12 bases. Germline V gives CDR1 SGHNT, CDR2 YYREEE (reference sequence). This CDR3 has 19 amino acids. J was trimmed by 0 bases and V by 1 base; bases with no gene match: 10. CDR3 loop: CASSLRLAGGRTYQETQYF. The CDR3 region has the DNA TGTGCCAGCAGCTTGAGGCTAGCGGGGGGGCGAACCTACCAAGAGACCCAGTACTTC.

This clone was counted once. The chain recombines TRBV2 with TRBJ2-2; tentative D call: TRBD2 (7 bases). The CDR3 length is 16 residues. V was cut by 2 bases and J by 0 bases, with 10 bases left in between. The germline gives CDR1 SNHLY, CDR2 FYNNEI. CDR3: CASSESGGSNTGELFF. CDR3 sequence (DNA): TGTGCCAGCAGTGAATCGGGGGGCTCGAACACCGGGGAGCTGTTTTTT. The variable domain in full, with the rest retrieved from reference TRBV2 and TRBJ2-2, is EPEVTQTPSHQVTQMGQEVILRCVPISNHLYFYWYRQILGQKVEFLVSFYNNEISEKSEIFDDQFSVERPDGSNFTLKIRSTKLEDSAMYFCASSESGGSNTGELFFGEGSRLTVL.

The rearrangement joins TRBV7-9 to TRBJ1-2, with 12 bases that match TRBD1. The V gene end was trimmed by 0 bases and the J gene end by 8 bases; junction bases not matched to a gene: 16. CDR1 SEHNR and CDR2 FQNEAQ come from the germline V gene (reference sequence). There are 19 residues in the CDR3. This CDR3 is CASSLARLTGTGGAVGYTF. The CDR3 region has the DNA TGTGCCAGCAGCTTAGCGCGGCTGACCGGGACAGGGGGCGCAGTAGGCTACACCTTC.

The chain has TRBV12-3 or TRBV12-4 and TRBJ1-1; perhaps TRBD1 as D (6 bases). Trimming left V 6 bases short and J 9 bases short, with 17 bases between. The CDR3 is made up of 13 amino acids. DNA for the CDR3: TGTGCCAGCAGCCTGGGCAGGACAGAAAAAGCTTTCTTT. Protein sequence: CASSLGRTEKAFF.

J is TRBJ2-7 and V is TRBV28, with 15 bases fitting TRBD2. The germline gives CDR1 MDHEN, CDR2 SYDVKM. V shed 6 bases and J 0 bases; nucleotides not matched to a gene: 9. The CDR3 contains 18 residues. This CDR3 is CASRRGTSGGTSSYEQYF. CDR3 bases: TGTGCCAGCAGACGGGGGACTAGCGGGGGGACCTCCTCCTACGAGCAGTACTTC.

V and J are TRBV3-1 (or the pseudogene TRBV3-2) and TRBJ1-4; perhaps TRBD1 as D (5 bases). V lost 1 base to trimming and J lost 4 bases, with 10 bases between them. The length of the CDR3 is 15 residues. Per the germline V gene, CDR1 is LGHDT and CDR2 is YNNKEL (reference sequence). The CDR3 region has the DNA TGTGCCAGCAGCCAAGGAGGACACCATAATGAAAAACTGTTTTTT. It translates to CASSQGGHHNEKLFF.

This chain's CDR3 is CASSLLGGLGNSPLHF. In DNA, the CDR3 is TGTGCCAGCAGTTTATTAGGGGGCTTGGGTAATTCACCCCTCCACTTT. The chain recombines TRBV27 with TRBJ1-6, with 7 bases matching TRBD1. CDR1 is MNHEY and CDR2 is SMNVEV in the germline V gene (reference sequence). Germline trimming cut 1 base from V and 6 bases from J; bases unmatched to any gene: 6. The CDR3 is 16 residues long.

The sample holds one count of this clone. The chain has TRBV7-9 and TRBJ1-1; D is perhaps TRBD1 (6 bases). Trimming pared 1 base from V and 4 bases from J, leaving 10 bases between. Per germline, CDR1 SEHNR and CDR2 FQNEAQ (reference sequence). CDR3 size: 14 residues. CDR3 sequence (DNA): TGTGCCAGCAGCTTAGGCGGGGGGCGCACTGAAGCTTTCTTT. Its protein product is CASSLGGGRTEAFF.

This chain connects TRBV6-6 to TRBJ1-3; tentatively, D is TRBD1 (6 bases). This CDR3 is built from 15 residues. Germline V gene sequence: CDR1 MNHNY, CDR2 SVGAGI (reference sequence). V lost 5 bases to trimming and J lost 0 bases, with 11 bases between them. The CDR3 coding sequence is TGTGCCAGCAGTCTCGGGGACAACTCTGGAAACACCATATATTTT. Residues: CASSLGDNSGNTIYF.